This paragraph covers one T cell receptor beta chain sequence. Its antigen is currently unknown. Generated by immunoSEQ multiplex PCR, the TCRdb table keeps only in-frame clones and is missing some. The sample gives fewer than 800,000 clones, about 92% of which show up once; 24% is in the top ten. This sample is part of a study of shared clonotypes between healthy human individuals. On the study more broadly: Participating donors consisted of two women and a few men aged 18 to 49. The study, taken as a whole, reports: Relative to clonotypes present in all four donors, those not shared had lower generation probabilities. Compared with memory subsets, naive subsets generally had larger estimated richness. Researchers sampled only blood; tissue repertoires likely differ.

Positive CCR7 selection of CD45RO-negative cells yielded the naive CD8 cells, and terminally differentiated effector memory CD45RA+ cells were excluded. The germline CDR1 and CDR2 sequences are SGHRS and YFSETQ. V was trimmed by 4 bases and J by 0 bases, leaving 10 bases between them. CDR3 length equals 14 residues. The receptor's source is a man aged 30-40 years in good health. V and J are TRBV5-1 and TRBJ1-1; D uncertain. Sequencing used naive CD8+ T cells sorted from blood. The CDR3: CASSLPRVNTEAFF. DNA for the CDR3: TGCGCCAGCAGCCTCCCGCGGGTGAACACTGAAGCTTTCTTT.